This entry describes one T cell receptor (beta chain). The antigen remains unidentified. V lost 4 bases to trimming and J lost 7 bases; unmatched junction nucleotides: 10. CDR1 and CDR2 from the germline V gene are MGHRA and YSYEKL. This CDR3 has 16 residues. Profiling relied on immunoSEQ multiplex PCR, and the TCRdb table lists in-frame clones only, not all of them. The profile shows approximately 85,000 clones, around 85% of them singletons. The sample originates from a study of T cell responses to AZD1222 COVID-19 vaccine. At the level of the study: Researchers grouped second doses given at about 4 or about 12 weeks into one pool.

The study's findings and limits: Regions 160-218 and 743-854 dominated among vaccine-associated CD4 TCRs spanning spike. Clonal diversity was possibly underestimated, and the donors were mostly white British, with more females.

The starting material was peripheral blood, obtained on day 0 of AZD1222 vaccination. The chain combines TRBV4-1 with TRBJ2-1; 10 positions match TRBD2. The source of this sequence is an adult in good health. This CDR3 reads CASSPPGLAVGNEQFF. In DNA, the CDR3 is TGCGCCAGCAGCCCTCCAGGACTAGCGGTGGGGAATGAGCAGTTCTTC.